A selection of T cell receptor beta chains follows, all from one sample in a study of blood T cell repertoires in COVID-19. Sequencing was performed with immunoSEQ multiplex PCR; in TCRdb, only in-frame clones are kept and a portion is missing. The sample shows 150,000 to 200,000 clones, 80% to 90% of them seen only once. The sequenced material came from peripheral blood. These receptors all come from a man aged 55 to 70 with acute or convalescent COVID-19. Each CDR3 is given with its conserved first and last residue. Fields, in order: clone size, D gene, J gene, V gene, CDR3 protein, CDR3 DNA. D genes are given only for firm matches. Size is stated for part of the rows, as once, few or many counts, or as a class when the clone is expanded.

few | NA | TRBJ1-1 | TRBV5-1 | CASSLLGLGDTEAFF | TGCGCCAGCAGCTTGCTCGGACTTGGGGACACTGAAGCTTTCTTT
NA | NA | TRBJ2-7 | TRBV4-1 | CASSHGGGIEQYF | TGCGCCAGCAGCCACGGTGGAGGGATCGAGCAGTACTTC
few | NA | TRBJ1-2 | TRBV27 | CASSLGRTGGYYGYTF | TGTGCCAGCAGTTTGGGCAGGACGGGGGGGTACTATGGCTACACCTTC
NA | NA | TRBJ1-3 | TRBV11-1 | CASSHTDRPSGNTIYF | TGTGCCAGCAGCCACACCGACAGGCCCTCTGGAAACACCATATATTTT
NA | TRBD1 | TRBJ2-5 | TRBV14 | CASSQTGQKTQYF | TGTGCCAGCAGCCAGACAGGGCAAAAGACCCAGTACTTC
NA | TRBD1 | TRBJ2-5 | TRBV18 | CASSPPWTGEEETQYF | TGTGCCAGCTCACCGCCTTGGACAGGCGAAGAGGAGACCCAGTACTTC
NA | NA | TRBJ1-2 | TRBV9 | CASSVGSGARTNYGYTF | TGTGCCAGCAGCGTAGGGTCTGGGGCGCGGACAAACTATGGCTACACCTTC
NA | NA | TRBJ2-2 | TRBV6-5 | CASSLVQGGTGELFF | TGTGCCAGCAGTCTCGTGCAGGGGGGCACCGGGGAGCTGTTTTTT
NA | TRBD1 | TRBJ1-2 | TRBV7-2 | CASSLYRTGEAGYGYTF | TGTGCCAGCAGCTTATATCGAACAGGGGAAGCGGGCTATGGCTACACCTTC
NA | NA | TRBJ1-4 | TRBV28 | CASSRGTDNEKLFF | TGTGCCAGCAGTAGGGGGACGGATAATGAAAAACTGTTTTTT
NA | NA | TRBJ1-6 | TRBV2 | CASSELVQINSPLHF | TGTGCCAGCAGTGAATTGGTGCAGATTAATTCACCCCTCCACTTT
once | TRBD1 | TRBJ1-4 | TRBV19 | CASSRVRTGLEKLFF | TGTGCCAGTAGCCGCGTTAGGACAGGGCTTGAAAAACTGTTTTTT
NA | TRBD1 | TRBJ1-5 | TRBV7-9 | CASSPGQGGQPQHF | TGTGCCAGCAGCCCAGGACAGGGCGGACAGCCCCAGCATTTT
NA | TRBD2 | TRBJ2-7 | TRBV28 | CAAGTSGMREQYF | TGTGCCGCCGGGACTAGCGGGATGAGGGAGCAGTACTTC
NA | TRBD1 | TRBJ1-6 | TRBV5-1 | CASSWMGQSANSPLHF | TGCGCCAGCAGCTGGATGGGACAGAGCGCAAATTCACCCCTCCACTTT
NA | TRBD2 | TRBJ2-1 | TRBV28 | CASSRKWVAGVPRHEQFF | TGTGCCAGCAGTAGAAAGTGGGTAGCGGGAGTTCCCAGGCATGAGCAGTTCTTC
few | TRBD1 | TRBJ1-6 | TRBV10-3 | CAISERETGDNSPLHF | TGTGCCATCAGTGAGCGGGAGACAGGGGATAATTCACCCCTCCACTTT
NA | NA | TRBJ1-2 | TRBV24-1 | CATSDPSYGYTF | TGTGCCACCAGTGACCCGTCCTATGGCTACACCTTC
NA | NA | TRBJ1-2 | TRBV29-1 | CSVEDRGSPLVTF | TGCAGCGTTGAAGATAGGGGGAGCCCCCTAGTCACCTTC
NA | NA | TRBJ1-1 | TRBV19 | CASSIPPETEAFF | TGTGCCAGTAGTATACCCCCAGAAACTGAAGCTTTCTTT
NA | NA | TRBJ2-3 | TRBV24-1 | CATSGGKENTDTQYF | TGTGCCACCAGTGGGGGCAAGGAGAACACAGATACGCAGTATTTT
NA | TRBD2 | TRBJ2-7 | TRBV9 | CASSVGSGLGYEQYF | TGTGCCAGCAGCGTAGGTAGCGGGTTGGGCTACGAGCAGTACTTC
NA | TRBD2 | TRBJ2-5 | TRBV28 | CASSLGMTSGQETQYF | TGTGCCAGCAGCTTGGGGATGACTAGCGGGCAAGAGACCCAGTACTTC
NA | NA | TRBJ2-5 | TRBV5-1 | CASRREETQYF | TGCGCCAGCAGAAGAGAGGAGACCCAGTACTTC
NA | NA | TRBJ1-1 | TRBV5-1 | CASSLVGGANIEAFF | TGCGCCAGCAGCTTGGTCGGAGGAGCAAATATTGAAGCTTTCTTT
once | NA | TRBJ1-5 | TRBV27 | CASSLRGNRRQPQHF | TGTGCCAGCAGTTTAAGAGGGAATAGGCGTCAGCCCCAGCATTTT
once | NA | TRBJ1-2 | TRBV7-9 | CASSRPTPPQGYTF | TGTGCCAGCAGCCGTCCCACCCCTCCCCAGGGCTACACCTTC
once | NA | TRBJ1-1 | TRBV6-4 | CASSDRRDTEAFF | TGTGCCAGCAGTGACAGGAGGGACACTGAAGCTTTCTTT
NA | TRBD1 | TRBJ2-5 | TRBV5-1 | CASSPGDSPRETQYF | TGCGCCAGCAGCCCCGGGGACAGTCCGCGGGAGACCCAGTACTTC
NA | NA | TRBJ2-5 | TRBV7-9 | CASLGGDETQYF | TGTGCCAGCCTAGGGGGAGATGAGACCCAGTACTTC
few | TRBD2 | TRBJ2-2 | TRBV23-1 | CASSQFIAGRTGELFF | TGCGCCAGCAGTCAATTTATAGCGGGACGCACCGGGGAGCTGTTTTTT
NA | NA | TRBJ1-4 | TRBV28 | CASSLFGGFNEKLFF | TGTGCCAGCAGTTTATTCGGGGGATTTAATGAAAAACTGTTTTTT
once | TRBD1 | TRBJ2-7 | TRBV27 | CASSSPSARGNYEQYF | TGTGCCAGCAGCTCACCCTCGGCCAGGGGGAACTACGAGCAGTACTTC
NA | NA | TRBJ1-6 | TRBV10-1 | CATSYLWNSPLHF | TGCGCCACCAGCTATCTTTGGAATTCACCCCTCCACTTT
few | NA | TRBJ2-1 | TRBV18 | CASSPIPVSSYNEQFF | TGTGCCAGCTCACCAATCCCCGTCAGCTCCTACAATGAGCAGTTCTTC
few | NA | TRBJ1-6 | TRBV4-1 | CASSPGQPRRNSPLHF | TGCGCCAGCAGTCCCGGACAGCCCAGAAGGAATTCACCCCTCCACTTT
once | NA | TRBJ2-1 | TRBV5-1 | CASSLGSGSWGDEQFF | TGCGCCAGCAGCTTGGGGAGCGGGTCCTGGGGGGATGAGCAGTTCTTC
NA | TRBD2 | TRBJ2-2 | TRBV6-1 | CASSGRTSGFYANTGELFF | TGTGCCAGCAGTGGAAGGACTAGCGGCTTCTATGCGAACACCGGGGAGCTGTTTTTT
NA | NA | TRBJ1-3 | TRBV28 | CASSDPRGGTGNTIYF | TGTGCCAGCAGTGATCCCCGCGGGGGCACTGGAAACACCATATATTTT
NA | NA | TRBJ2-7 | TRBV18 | CASSLTIDTQQYF | TGTGCCAGCTCACTAACGATAGACACACAGCAGTACTTC
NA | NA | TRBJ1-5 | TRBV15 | CATRGTGGAYSNQPQHF | TGTGCCACCAGGGGCACGGGGGGGGCCTATAGCAATCAGCCCCAGCATTTT
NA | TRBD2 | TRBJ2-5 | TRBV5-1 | CASSSGGQETQYF | TGCGCCAGCAGCTCGGGGGGCCAAGAGACCCAGTACTTC
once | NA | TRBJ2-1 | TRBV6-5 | CAGGRTDRNEQFF | TGTGCGGGGGGGAGGACAGACCGCAATGAGCAGTTCTTC
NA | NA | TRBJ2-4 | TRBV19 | CASSMTPQFKNIQYF | TGTGCCAGTAGTATGACTCCACAATTCAAAAACATTCAGTACTTC
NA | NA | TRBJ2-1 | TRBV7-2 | CASSHAGGSYNEQFF | TGTGCCAGCAGCCATGCGGGTGGCTCCTACAATGAGCAGTTCTTC
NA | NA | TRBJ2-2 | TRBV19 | CASSYQGTGELFF | TGTGCCAGTAGTTATCAGGGCACCGGGGAGCTGTTTTTT
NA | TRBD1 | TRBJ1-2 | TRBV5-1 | CASGVSGTGGHYGYTF | TGCGCCAGCGGCGTATCCGGGACAGGGGGACACTATGGCTACACCTTC
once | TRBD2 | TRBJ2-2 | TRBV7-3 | CASSLTSTNTGELFF | TGTGCCAGCAGCTTGACTAGCACGAACACCGGGGAGCTGTTTTTT
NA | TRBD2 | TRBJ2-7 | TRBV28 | CASSPRRGGNYEQYF | TGTGCCAGCAGTCCCAGGCGGGGGGGGAACTACGAGCAGTACTTC
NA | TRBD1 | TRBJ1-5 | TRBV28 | CASSLLSSGGQPQHF | TGTGCCAGCAGTTTATTGTCGTCAGGGGGTCAGCCCCAGCATTTT
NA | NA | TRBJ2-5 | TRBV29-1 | CSVGGPSPETQYF | TGCAGCGTTGGAGGGCCCTCTCCAGAGACCCAGTACTTC
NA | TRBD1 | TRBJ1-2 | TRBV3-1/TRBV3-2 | CASRQGTGSGYTF | TGTGCCAGCAGACAGGGGACAGGGAGCGGCTACACCTTC
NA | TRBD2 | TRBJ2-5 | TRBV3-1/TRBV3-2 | CASSPPGGMETQYF | TGTGCCAGCAGCCCGCCGGGGGGGATGGAGACCCAGTACTTC